This T cell receptor beta chain appears in the sequencing data of a study of sequential checkpoint blockade in melanoma. Study background: Patients were randomized 1:1 to nivolumab-then-ipilimumab or ipilimumab-then-nivolumab first-line. Both treatment sequences were followed by maintenance nivolumab.

Clones were sequenced by immunoSEQ multiplex PCR, and TCRdb holds only the in-frame ones, with some missing. Of 15,000 to 20,000 clones listed, just under 95% are singletons. The CDR3 loop spans 15 amino acids. Germline values: CDR1 SGHDT, CDR2 YYEEEE. The V and J ends lost 5 bases and 5 bases, in that order; junction bases with no gene match: 11. Treatment reported: randomized to nivolumab then ipilimumab (arm A) or the reverse (arm B). No patient had prior DNA-damaging chemotherapy. From thawed PBMCs, live CD3+CD8+ cells negative for CD19 and CD56 were sorted. This chain uses TRBV5-6 with TRBJ2-7; 9 bases line up with TRBD1. Sequenced material: CD8+ T cells sorted from blood (inferred from file names), taken from a patient given nivolumab and ipilimumab in sequence. The sequence derives from a human donor with melanoma. As DNA, the CDR3 is TGTGCCAGCAGACTCCCGGGACAGGGCTACCACGAGCAGTACTTC. The encoded protein is CASRLPGQGYHEQYF.